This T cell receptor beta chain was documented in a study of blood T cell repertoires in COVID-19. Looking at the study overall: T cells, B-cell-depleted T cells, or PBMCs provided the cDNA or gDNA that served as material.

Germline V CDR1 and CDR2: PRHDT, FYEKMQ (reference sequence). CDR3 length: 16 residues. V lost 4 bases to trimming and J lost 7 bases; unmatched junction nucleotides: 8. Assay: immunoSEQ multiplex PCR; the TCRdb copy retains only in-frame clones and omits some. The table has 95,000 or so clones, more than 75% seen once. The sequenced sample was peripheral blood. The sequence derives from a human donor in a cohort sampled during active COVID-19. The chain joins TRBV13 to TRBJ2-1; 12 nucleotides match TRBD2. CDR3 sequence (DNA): TGTGCCAGCAGCTCTACGACTAGCGGGGGAGGGAATGAGCAGTTCTTC. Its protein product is CASSSTTSGGGNEQFF. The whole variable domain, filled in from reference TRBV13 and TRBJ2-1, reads AAGVIQSPRHLIKEKRETATLKCYPIPRHDTVYWYQQGPGQDPQFLISFYEKMQSDKGSIPDRFSAQQFSDYHSELNMSSLELGDSALYFCASSSTTSGGGNEQFFGPGTRLTVL.